Listed below are T cell receptor beta chains from one sample, sequenced in a study of blood T cell repertoires in COVID-19. Assay: immunoSEQ multiplex PCR; the TCRdb copy retains only in-frame clones and omits some. Among about 200,000 clones, about nine tenths were seen once, and the ten largest hold roughly 0.7%. The specimen sequenced was peripheral blood. The origin of the receptors is a man aged 40-50 years with acute or convalescent COVID-19. Each CDR3 is given with its conserved first and last residue. D genes are given only for firm matches. Clone size is shown for a subset of rows, as once, few, many or a class of expanded clone.

>-|TRBJ2-1|16|TRBD1|TRBV5-8
CASSLRVEDRANEQFF
TGTGCCAGCAGCTTGAGAGTGGAGGACAGGGCCAATGAGCAGTTCTTC
>once|TRBJ2-7|15|TRBD1|TRBV4-1
CASSQGGTGGAEQYF
TGCGCCAGCAGCCAAGGAGGGACAGGGGGCGCCGAGCAGTACTTC
>-|TRBJ2-7|15|TRBD1|TRBV5-1
CASSHNRGGSGEQYF
TGCGCCAGCAGCCATAACAGGGGTGGCTCGGGGGAGCAGTACTTC
>-|TRBJ2-5|13|-|TRBV18
CASSPSGQETQYF
TGTGCCAGCTCACCATCCGGCCAAGAGACCCAGTACTTC
>-|TRBJ2-7|15|TRBD1|TRBV6-5
CASSWTGDSSYEQYF
TGTGCCAGCAGTTGGACAGGGGATAGCTCCTACGAGCAGTACTTC
>-|TRBJ1-2|13|-|TRBV14
CASSPGLDYGYTF
TGTGCCAGCAGCCCGGGGTTAGACTATGGCTACACCTTC
>-|TRBJ2-3|16|TRBD1|TRBV6-5
CASSYPTGVGTDTQYF
TGTGCCAGCAGTTACCCTACAGGGGTTGGCACAGATACGCAGTATTTT
>-|TRBJ2-1|15|TRBD2|TRBV18
CASSQNPSGRSEQFF
TGTGCCAGCTCACAAAATCCTAGCGGGAGAAGTGAGCAGTTCTTC
>-|TRBJ2-3|15|TRBD1|TRBV24-1
CATSGTGMGTDTQYF
TGTGCCACCAGTGGGACAGGGATGGGGACAGATACGCAGTATTTT
>-|TRBJ2-6|15|-|TRBV27
CASSLGGHGANVLTF
TGTGCCAGCAGTTTGGGGGGGCACGGGGCCAACGTCCTGACTTTC
>once|TRBJ1-3|13|-|TRBV4-2
CASSQVTRNTIYF
TGTGCCAGCAGCCAAGTTACTAGAAACACCATATATTTT
>-|TRBJ2-7|15|-|TRBV6-1
CASSDRMRRAYEQYF
TGTGCCAGCAGTGACCGGATGAGGCGGGCCTACGAGCAGTACTTC
>-|TRBJ2-1|15|TRBD2|TRBV3-1/TRBV3-2
CASGKRGGLGNEQFF
TGTGCCAGCGGGAAGCGGGGGGGCCTCGGCAATGAGCAGTTCTTC
>-|TRBJ2-7|15|TRBD2|TRBV5-5
CASSQVAGGPYEQYF
TGTGCCAGCAGCCAGGTAGCGGGAGGGCCTTACGAGCAGTACTTC
>once|TRBJ2-1|15|-|TRBV5-6
CASTPLPSSYNEQFF
TGTGCCAGCACCCCCCTCCCGAGCTCCTACAATGAGCAGTTCTTC
>-|TRBJ1-2|17|-|TRBV28
CATVTSYITGTNYGYTF
TGTGCCACCGTAACATCTTACATAACAGGGACTAACTATGGCTACACCTTC
>-|TRBJ1-6|17|-|TRBV5-1
CASSLGAQRTDNSPLHF
TGCGCCAGCAGCTTGGGGGCCCAGAGGACAGATAATTCACCCCTCCACTTT
>-|TRBJ2-3|13|-|TRBV25-1
CASSEWLTDTQYF
TGTGCCAGCAGTGAATGGCTCACAGATACGCAGTATTTT
>-|TRBJ1-3|14|TRBD1|TRBV19
CASTIDRVGNTIYF
TGTGCCAGTACGATCGACAGGGTGGGAAACACCATATATTTT
>-|TRBJ2-7|15|TRBD1|TRBV13
CASSLGQGVLYEQYF
TGTGCCAGCAGCCTGGGACAGGGAGTCTTGTACGAGCAGTACTTC
>-|TRBJ2-1|20|TRBD2|TRBV4-1
CASSQAMTGIGGRGPNEQFF
TGCGCCAGCAGCCAAGCAATGACAGGCATCGGCGGGAGGGGCCCCAATGAGCAGTTCTTC
>-|TRBJ2-2|15|TRBD2|TRBV19
CASSASGSWAGELFF
TGTGCCAGTAGTGCTAGCGGGAGTTGGGCCGGGGAGCTGTTTTTT
>-|TRBJ1-2|18|-|TRBV6-1
CASSDLGSVSDRRTRTPF
TGTGCCAGCAGTGACCTTGGGTCGGTGTCAGACAGGCGGACTAGGACCCCCTTC
>-|TRBJ1-2|14|-|TRBV6-5
CASSMGQTGYGYTF
TGTGCCAGCAGCATGGGACAAACTGGCTATGGCTACACCTTC
>-|TRBJ1-2|15|TRBD1|TRBV18
CASSPAEGTGFGYTF
TGTGCCAGCTCACCAGCAGAGGGGACAGGGTTTGGCTACACCTTC
>once|TRBJ1-1|14|-|TRBV6-6
CASRAGGVNTEAFF
TGTGCCAGCAGGGCGGGGGGCGTGAACACTGAAGCTTTCTTT
>-|TRBJ2-7|15|TRBD2|TRBV4-2
CASSPDLSTAGEQYF
TGTGCCAGCAGCCCAGACCTATCGACAGCGGGAGAGCAGTACTTC
>once|TRBJ1-2|14|-|TRBV7-9
CASRPGTTVYGYTF
TGTGCCAGCAGGCCCGGGACAACCGTCTATGGCTACACCTTC
>-|TRBJ1-2|12|-|TRBV20-1
CSASAGGYGYTF
TGCAGTGCTAGTGCGGGGGGCTATGGCTACACCTTC
>-|TRBJ1-4|16|TRBD1|TRBV27
CASSFLGQGPNEKLFF
TGTGCCAGCAGTTTCCTCGGACAGGGTCCTAATGAAAAACTGTTTTTT
>-|TRBJ2-7|15|TRBD1|TRBV6-5
CASSSTGANSYEQYF
TGTGCCAGCAGTTCCACAGGGGCTAACTCCTACGAGCAGTACTTC
>-|TRBJ2-5|15|TRBD2|TRBV7-2
CASSSRGGSGETQYF
TGTGCCAGCAGCTCGCGGGGGGGCTCTGGGGAGACCCAGTACTTC
>-|TRBJ2-1|15|TRBD2|TRBV7-2
CASSFGLALYNEQFF
TGTGCCAGCAGCTTCGGACTAGCGCTGTACAATGAGCAGTTCTTC
>-|TRBJ1-4|15|TRBD1|TRBV5-1
CASSLMTGGDEKLFF
TGCGCCAGCAGCCTAATGACAGGGGGAGACGAAAAACTGTTTTTT
>-|TRBJ2-7|14|TRBD1|TRBV19
CASRGGQASYEQYF
TGTGCCAGTAGGGGGGGACAGGCCTCCTACGAGCAGTACTTC
>few|TRBJ1-5|15|-|TRBV4-1
CASSRLWTEYQPQHF
TGCGCCAGCAGCCGGCTTTGGACTGAATATCAGCCCCAGCATTTT
>-|TRBJ2-3|15|TRBD2|TRBV5-1
CASSLTSGGSDTQYF
TGCGCCAGCAGCTTGACTAGCGGGGGATCAGATACGCAGTATTTT
>-|TRBJ2-1|15|-|TRBV7-9
CASSSATGIRGEQFF
TGTGCCAGCAGCTCTGCTACCGGGATACGTGGGGAGCAGTTCTTC
>once|TRBJ2-2|17|-|TRBV19
CASSIDHVAVNTGELFF
TGTGCCAGTAGTATAGATCATGTGGCAGTAAACACCGGGGAGCTGTTTTTT
>-|TRBJ1-1|13|-|TRBV19
CAAGQGWGTEAFF
TGTGCCGCGGGGCAAGGTTGGGGCACTGAAGCTTTCTTT
>-|TRBJ2-2|16|TRBD2|TRBV19
CASSFSGPANTGELFF
TGTGCCAGTAGCTTTAGCGGGCCAGCGAACACCGGGGAGCTGTTTTTT
>few|TRBJ1-5|14|-|TRBV10-3
CAISASGKNQPQHF
TGTGCCATCAGTGCCTCGGGGAAAAATCAGCCCCAGCATTTT
>-|TRBJ1-1|16|TRBD1|TRBV18
CASSPPGQGVVAEAFF
TGTGCCAGCTCACCACCGGGACAGGGGGTTGTCGCTGAAGCTTTCTTT
>-|TRBJ2-5|13|-|TRBV7-9
CASRGTGRETQYF
TGTGCCAGCAGGGGCACAGGGCGGGAGACCCAGTACTTC
>-|TRBJ2-7|14|-|TRBV6-5
CASSPSVQAGEQYF
TGTGCCAGCAGTCCCTCGGTACAGGCGGGGGAGCAGTACTTC
>-|TRBJ1-1|13|-|TRBV19
CASSVTENTEAFF
TGTGCCAGTAGTGTTACAGAGAACACTGAAGCTTTCTTT
>-|TRBJ1-3|17|TRBD1|TRBV18
CASSPYEGGGKRNTIYF
TGTGCCAGCTCACCATACGAAGGGGGCGGTAAACGAAACACCATATATTTT
>-|TRBJ2-3|12|-|TRBV30
CAWIAAPDTQYF
TGTGCCTGGATTGCGGCCCCAGATACGCAGTATTTT
>-|TRBJ1-1|14|-|TRBV19
CASSMFSVSLEAFF
TGTGCCAGTAGTATGTTCTCCGTTTCTCTTGAAGCTTTCTTT